A selection of T cell receptor beta chains follows, all from one sample in a study of regulatory and conventional T cells in RAG deficiency. The protocol was immunoSEQ multiplex PCR, while the TCRdb copy is restricted to in-frame clones and leaves out a portion. This sample has approximately 1,300 clones, with roughly 85% found just once. Material for sequencing was CD4+ effector T cells sorted from blood. The source is a human donor with RAG deficiency presenting as severe combined immunodeficiency. CDR3s include the opening cysteine and the closing phenylalanine or tryptophan. D genes are given only for firm matches. Expanded clones get a size class; other rows say once, few or many, or leave the size out.

D	J	V	size	CDR3	DNA
.	TRBJ1-5	TRBV9	.	CASSVWGSNQPQHF	TGTGCCAGCAGCGTATGGGGGAGCAATCAGCCCCAGCATTTT
.	TRBJ1-2	TRBV2	.	CASSEGPGGFNYGYTF	TGTGCCAGCAGTGAAGGGCCCGGGGGCTTTAACTATGGCTACACCTTC
.	TRBJ1-2	TRBV27	.	CASGYRERNGYTF	TGTGCCAGCGGGTACAGGGAGAGGAATGGCTACACCTTC
TRBD1	TRBJ2-7	TRBV10-3	.	CATSEDRGRYEQYF	TGTGCCACCAGTGAGGACAGGGGGAGATACGAGCAGTACTTC
.	TRBJ2-7	TRBV5-1	.	CASSSDHEQYF	TGCGCCAGCAGCTCGGACCACGAGCAGTACTTC
.	TRBJ2-3	TRBV5-1	.	CASSLAKGWSTDTQYF	TGCGCCAGCAGCTTGGCCAAGGGTTGGAGCACAGATACGCAGTATTTT
TRBD2	TRBJ2-1	TRBV14	.	CASSQRLSGGEQFF	TGTGCCAGCAGCCAAAGGCTCAGCGGGGGTGAGCAGTTCTTC
.	TRBJ2-3	TRBV28	.	CASSFGGSDTQYF	TGTGCCAGCAGTTTCGGGGGCTCAGATACGCAGTATTTT
TRBD1	TRBJ1-1	TRBV6-6	.	CASVYRGGTEAFF	TGTGCCAGTGTATACAGGGGAGGGACTGAAGCTTTCTTT
TRBD1	TRBJ1-4	TRBV30	few	CAWSVRQGRKLFF	TGTGCCTGGAGTGTACGACAGGGCAGAAAACTGTTTTTT
.	TRBJ2-4	TRBV9	.	CASSRENIQYF	TGTGCCAGCAGCCGGGAAAACATTCAGTACTTC
.	TRBJ1-2	TRBV14	.	CASSTPGKTYGYTF	TGTGCCAGCAGCACCCCTGGAAAGACCTATGGCTACACCTTC
TRBD2	TRBJ2-1	TRBV30	.	CAWSYQGGRQQFF	TGTGCCTGGAGTTACCAGGGAGGGCGACAGCAGTTCTTC
.	TRBJ2-7	TRBV6-5	.	CASSYVFGEQYF	TGTGCCAGCAGTTACGTCTTTGGCGAGCAGTACTTC
.	TRBJ1-4	TRBV18	once	CASSPPNEKLFF	TGTGCCAGCTCACCACCTAACGAAAAACTGTTTTTT
.	TRBJ1-2	TRBV10-1	.	CASSVPGRSRKNYGYTF	TGCGCCAGCAGTGTTCCCGGAAGATCGCGAAAGAACTATGGCTACACCTTC
.	TRBJ2-3	TRBV19	few	CASGEDSTDTQYF	TGTGCCAGTGGAGAGGACAGCACAGATACGCAGTATTTT
TRBD1	TRBJ2-2	TRBV7-3	.	CASSLTGAGELFF	TGTGCCAGCAGCTTGACAGGGGCCGGGGAGCTGTTTTTT
TRBD2	TRBJ2-7	TRBV27	.	CASSWDYFSYEQYF	TGTGCCAGCAGTTGGGACTACTTCTCCTACGAGCAGTACTTC
.	TRBJ1-4	TRBV7-2	.	CASSPPRRSGTNEKLFF	TGTGCCAGCAGCCCCCCACGTAGGAGCGGAACTAATGAAAAACTGTTTTTT